Detailed here is one TCR beta chain. Per the germline V gene, CDR1 is GTSNPN and CDR2 is SVGIG (reference sequence). V dropped 0 bases and J dropped 5 bases, with 10 bases sitting between them. CDR3 length: 14 amino acids. TCRdb keeps only in-frame clones here, not all; method: immunoSEQ multiplex PCR. Of 50,000 to 55,000 clones listed, around 77% are singletons. The data belong to a study of PD-L1 blockade in urothelial cancer. The rearrangement uses TRBV30 and TRBJ1-4; D is possibly TRBD1 (6 bases). This sample comprised PBMCs, obtained around atezolizumab (anti-PD-L1) treatment. The sequence derives from a man aged 65 to 85 with urothelial cancer. The CDR3 spells CAWSVRGANEKLFF. The CDR3, as DNA: TGTGCCTGGAGTGTTCGGGGGGCGAATGAAAAACTGTTTTTT.